This TCR beta chain comes out of a study of cytomegalovirus exposure and HLA in healthy donors. Study findings and constraints: The dataset shows that most TCR sequences were rare, while some public TCRs occurred in many donors. Cytomegalovirus-associated TCR beta chains were listed, numbering 150 to 200. When a later analysis was performed, an Asian-associated ancestry cluster reportedly had fewer N-insertions than the roughly 630-donor mean.

By share of the sample, this clone is medium-sized. Its antigen is undetermined. V was shortened by 6 bases and J by 3 bases, with 11 bases between the two germline ends. CDR3 size: 12 residues. In germline, CDR1 is SQVTM, CDR2 ANQGSEA. Each donor was healthy, and each was a bone marrow donor. Primers: 60 Vbeta forward and 13 Jbeta reverse. Using immunoSEQ multiplex PCR, the repertoire was profiled, and TCRdb retains in-frame clones only, with some absent. The sample carries about 97,000 clones, roughly a tenth recorded once. The V call is TRBV29-1, the J call TRBJ1-1; D call uncertain. The sequencing input was PBMCs. The receptor was isolated from a man aged 50 or older in good health and CMV-seropositive. For the CDR3, the DNA is TGCAGCGTAGCACCACGGGACACTGAAGCTTTCTTT. This codes for CSVAPRDTEAFF.